This TCR beta chain came from a study of shared clonotypes between healthy human individuals. This clone was counted a single time. Its antigen is still unknown. Deep was the level used in running the assay. Libraries were prepared by immunoSEQ multiplex PCR; TCRdb keeps only in-frame clonotypes and omits some of them. The repertoire holds about 610,000 clones, with 90% to 97% as singletons. Looked up from germline, CDR1 is SQVTM and CDR2 is ANQGSEA. Trimming shortened V by 4 bases and J by 0 bases, and 16 bases separated the two germline ends. The CDR3 has 15 residues. Study-wide findings and caveats: Clonotypes that were shared across several donors made up roughly 5% of naive CD4 clonotypes.

Naive CD8 cells, CD45RO-negative and positively selected for CCR7, excluded terminally differentiated effector memory CD45RA+ cells. The TCR originated in a woman in her thirties in good health. V gene TRBV29-1 combines with J gene TRBJ2-7; weak D call: TRBD1 (6 bases). Sample: naive CD8+ T cells sorted from blood. CDR3 sequence: CSVGGGRGTSYEQYF. The DNA for the CDR3 is TGCAGCGTTGGTGGCGGCAGGGGAACCTCCTACGAGCAGTACTTC.